This is a list of T cell receptor beta chains from one sample in a study of T cell repertoires in ileal Crohn's disease. Generated by immunoSEQ multiplex PCR, the TCRdb table keeps only in-frame clones and is missing some. Of 25,000 to 30,000 clones listed, over 75% were seen once; the top ten hold under 20%. Sequenced: ileal tissue. The receptors were gathered from an adult with Crohn's disease. The CDR3 runs from the conserved cysteine through the conserved F or W. The D gene is left open where the match is weak. Clone size is given for some rows only: seen once, a few or many times, or a class if the clone is expanded.

TGTGCCAGCAGCCAACCGTCGGGACAGGGGGGTAGGAGCTACACCTTC | CASSQPSGQGGRSYTF | - | TRBJ1-2 | 16 | TRBD1 | TRBV4-2
TGCGCCAGCAGCTTGGGGACAGGGGGCAATGAAGCTTTCTTT | CASSLGTGGNEAFF | - | TRBJ1-1 | 14 | TRBD1 | TRBV5-1
TGTGCCTGGAGTGTACATGGCAGGGTAGGACAGCCCCAGCATTTT | CAWSVHGRVGQPQHF | - | TRBJ1-5 | 15 | - | TRBV30
TGTGCCTGGAGTGTACTATTAGGCGGGAGGGGCACAGATACGCAGTATTTT | CAWSVLLGGRGTDTQYF | - | TRBJ2-3 | 17 | TRBD2 | TRBV30
TGCGCCAGCAGCTTGGCTTTGTCTAGCGGGGGGAAGACCCAGTACTTC | CASSLALSSGGKTQYF | - | TRBJ2-5 | 16 | TRBD2 | TRBV5-1
TGTGCCAGCAGCTTCTTTGGCGGTCCGAACTACGAGCAGTACTTC | CASSFFGGPNYEQYF | once | TRBJ2-7 | 15 | - | TRBV11-2
TGTGCCAGCTCACCAACCCGGACAGGGCATGGCTACACCTTC | CASSPTRTGHGYTF | - | TRBJ1-2 | 14 | TRBD1 | TRBV18
TGTGCCAGCAGCGGGACAGGGGCCACCGGGGAGCTGTTTTTT | CASSGTGATGELFF | - | TRBJ2-2 | 14 | TRBD1 | TRBV7-9
TGTGCCAGCAGCTTTTCCCTGTATGGCTACACCTTC | CASSFSLYGYTF | few | TRBJ1-2 | 12 | - | TRBV7-9
TGTGCCAGTTCTCGGGGGGGGGCGCAGAACGAGCAGTACTTC | CASSRGGAQNEQYF | - | TRBJ2-7 | 14 | TRBD2 | TRBV5-4
TGCAGTGCTGCGCGCACAGATACGCAGTATTTT | CSAARTDTQYF | - | TRBJ2-3 | 11 | - | TRBV20-1
TGCGCCAGCAGCAGGACAGGGAATGAGCAGTTCTTC | CASSRTGNEQFF | - | TRBJ2-1 | 12 | TRBD1 | TRBV5-1
TGTGCCAGCAGTTACGGGACTAACGTCTACAATGAGCAGTTCTTC | CASSYGTNVYNEQFF | - | TRBJ2-1 | 15 | TRBD2 | TRBV6-5
TGCGCCAGCAGCCCGGGACTAACCCCGGAGCAGTACTTC | CASSPGLTPEQYF | - | TRBJ2-7 | 13 | TRBD2 | TRBV5-1
TGTGCTAGTAACCCTCCCGGTGAGGACGAGCAGTACTTC | CASNPPGEDEQYF | - | TRBJ2-7 | 13 | - | TRBV12-5
TGTGCCAGCAGCTCCCTAGGCCCAGCGCACGAGCAGTACTTC | CASSSLGPAHEQYF | - | TRBJ2-7 | 14 | - | TRBV7-9
TGTGCCAGCAGCTTAGGCGGGAGCCCCACAGATACGCAGTATTTT | CASSLGGSPTDTQYF | - | TRBJ2-3 | 15 | TRBD2 | TRBV7-3
TGTGCCAGCAGCTCCACCGACTCCTTTTGGACCTACGAGCAGTACTTC | CASSSTDSFWTYEQYF | - | TRBJ2-7 | 16 | - | TRBV5-4
TGTGCCAGCAGTTTAAGAGGGGGCTGGCAGCCCCAGCATTTT | CASSLRGGWQPQHF | few | TRBJ1-5 | 14 | TRBD1 | TRBV27
TGTGCCACCAGCAGAGATCGCGGTTTCTCTGGGGCCAACGTCCTGACTTTC | CATSRDRGFSGANVLTF | - | TRBJ2-6 | 17 | - | TRBV15
TGTGCTAGTGGGGTGGACAGCTCCTACGAGCAGTACTTC | CASGVDSSYEQYF | - | TRBJ2-7 | 13 | - | TRBV12-5
TGTGCCAGCAGTGACACCCCACAGGCAGGGTGGGATGGCTACACCTTC | CASSDTPQAGWDGYTF | hyperexpanded | TRBJ1-2 | 16 | - | TRBV6-4
TGCAGCGTTGAAAAGGGTAGCGGGGGGCTGAACACCGGGGAGCTGTTTTTT | CSVEKGSGGLNTGELFF | - | TRBJ2-2 | 17 | TRBD2 | TRBV29-1
TGTGCCAGCAGTAAGGACAGGGCGACTGAAGCTTTCTTT | CASSKDRATEAFF | - | TRBJ1-1 | 13 | TRBD1 | TRBV6-5
TGTGCCAGCCATCGGGGAGGCGCCAATGAGCAGTTCTTC | CASHRGGANEQFF | - | TRBJ2-1 | 13 | - | TRBV21-1
TGTGCCAGTAGAAAAATGGGGGGGGACCTCTACGAGCAGTACTTC | CASRKMGGDLYEQYF | once | TRBJ2-7 | 15 | TRBD2 | TRBV19
TGCGCCAGCAGCCTGGACAGGGAAATATACGAGCAGTACTTC | CASSLDREIYEQYF | - | TRBJ2-7 | 14 | TRBD1 | TRBV5-1
TGTGCCAGCAGCGTTGCCCTAGCCTACAATGAGCAGTTCTTC | CASSVALAYNEQFF | few | TRBJ2-1 | 14 | - | TRBV9
TGCAGCGTTGAAGAGCAGGGGTACGGAAACACCATATATTTT | CSVEEQGYGNTIYF | once | TRBJ1-3 | 14 | - | TRBV29-1
TGTGCCAGCAGCTTGGTCCGGGGACAGGGGATTAACTATGGCTACACCTTC | CASSLVRGQGINYGYTF | once | TRBJ1-2 | 17 | TRBD1 | TRBV7-8